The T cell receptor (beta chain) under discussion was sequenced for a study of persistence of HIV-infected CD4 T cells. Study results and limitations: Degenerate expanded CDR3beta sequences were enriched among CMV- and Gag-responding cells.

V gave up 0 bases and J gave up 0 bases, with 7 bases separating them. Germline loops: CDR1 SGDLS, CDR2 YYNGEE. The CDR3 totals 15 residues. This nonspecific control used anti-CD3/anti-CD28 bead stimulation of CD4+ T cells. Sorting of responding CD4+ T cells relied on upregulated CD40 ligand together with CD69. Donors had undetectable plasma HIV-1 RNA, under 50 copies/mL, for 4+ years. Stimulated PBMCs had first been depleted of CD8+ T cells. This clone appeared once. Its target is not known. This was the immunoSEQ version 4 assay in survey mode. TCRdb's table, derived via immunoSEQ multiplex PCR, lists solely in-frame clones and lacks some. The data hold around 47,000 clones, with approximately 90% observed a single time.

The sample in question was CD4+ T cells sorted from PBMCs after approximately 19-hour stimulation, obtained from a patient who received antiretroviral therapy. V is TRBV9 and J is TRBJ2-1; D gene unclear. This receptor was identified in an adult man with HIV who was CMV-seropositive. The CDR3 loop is CASSVGMSSYNEQFF. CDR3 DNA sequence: TGTGCCAGCAGCGTAGGCATGAGCTCCTACAATGAGCAGTTCTTC. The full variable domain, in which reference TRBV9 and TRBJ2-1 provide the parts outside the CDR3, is DSGVTQTPKHLITATGQRVTLRCSPRSGDLSVYWYQQSLDQGLQFLIQYYNGEERAKGNILERFSAQQFPDLHSELNLSSLELGDSALYFCASSVGMSSYNEQFFGPGTRLTVL.